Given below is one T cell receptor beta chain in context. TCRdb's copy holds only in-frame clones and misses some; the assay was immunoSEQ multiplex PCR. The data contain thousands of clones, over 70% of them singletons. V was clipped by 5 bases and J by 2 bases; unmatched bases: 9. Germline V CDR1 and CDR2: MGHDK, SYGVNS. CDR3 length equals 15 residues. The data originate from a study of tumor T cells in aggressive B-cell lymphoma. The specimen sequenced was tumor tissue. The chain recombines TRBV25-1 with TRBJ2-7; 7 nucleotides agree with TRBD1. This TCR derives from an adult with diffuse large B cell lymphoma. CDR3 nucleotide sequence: TGTGCCAGCAGTAAGGGGGCACATATACCCTACGAGCAGTACTTC. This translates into CASSKGAHIPYEQYF.